The 26 T cell receptor beta chains in this list originate from one sample, sequenced in a study of neoadjuvant anti-PD-1 for oral cavity cancer. Produced via immunoSEQ multiplex PCR; TCRdb's table is partial and in-frame only. The profile shows 14,000 to 15,000 clones, roughly 40% of them singletons. Regarding time point: after neoadjuvant nivolumab, at surgical resection. The material was tumor tissue, obtained after nivolumab (anti-PD-1) treatment. The receptors come from a person aged 40 to 85 with oral cavity squamous cell carcinoma.

The chain links TRBV4-1 to TRBJ2-1; D is unclear. The CDR3 covers 14 residues. CDR1 is MGHRA, CDR2 YSYEKL, per germline. Trimming removed 0 bases from V and 12 bases from J, with 15 bases in between. The CDR3 reads CASSQESLGFGQFF. For the CDR3, the DNA is TGCGCCAGCAGCCAAGAAAGTCTAGGGTTTGGGCAGTTCTTC.

The V gene is TRBV4-2, the J gene TRBJ2-3; the match to TRBD2 covers 10 bases. This CDR3 region has 18 residues. Germline values: CDR1 LGHNA, CDR2 YNFKEQ. V gave up 5 bases and J gave up 0 bases; unmatched junction bases: 11. The CDR3 reads CASSFLAGATGSTDTQYF. The CDR3 bases are TGTGCCAGCAGCTTCCTAGCGGGGGCCACGGGGAGCACAGATACGCAGTATTTT.

This clone was seen a few times. The chain is built from TRBV11-3 and TRBJ2-7, with a possible D match to TRBD2 (5 bases). The CDR3 runs 14 residues. The germline V and J ends were trimmed by 5 bases and 3 bases, with 14 bases remaining between them. Germline V CDR1 and CDR2: SGHNT, YENEEA. CDR3 protein: CASSRQAGHYEQYF. The CDR3 coding sequence is TGTGCCAGCAGCCGCCAGGCGGGTCACTACGAGCAGTACTTC.

Only one count was recorded for this clone. V usage is TRBV10-3 and J usage is TRBJ2-7; no clear D gene. Trimming stripped 2 bases from V and 3 bases from J, with 2 bases between. CDR1 and CDR2 from the germline V gene are ENHRY and SYGVKD. The CDR3 loop spans 11 amino acids. As DNA, the CDR3 is TGTGCCATCAGTGAGAACTACGAGCAGTACTTC. Its translation is CAISENYEQYF.

The chain has TRBV27 and TRBJ2-3; 9 bases fit TRBD1. V dropped 6 bases and J dropped 5; count of bases not matched to a gene: 9. In germline, CDR1 is MNHEY, CDR2 SMNVEV (reference sequence). CDR3 length: 15 residues. In nucleotides, the CDR3 is TGTGCCAGCAGGGTTACAGGGGGCGATTTAGATACGCAGTATTTT. This sequence encodes CASRVTGGDLDTQYF.

By share of the sample, this clone is medium-sized (0.01 to 0.1%). The rearrangement uses TRBV2 and TRBJ2-1; TRBD2 matches 9 bases. Germline V CDR1 and CDR2: SNHLY, FYNNEI. The CDR3 is 17 amino acids. With 1 base clipped from V and 0 bases from J, the junction kept 4 bases outside the gene matches. The CDR3 sequence is CASSEGAGGHSYNEQFF. The CDR3 region has the DNA TGTGCCAGCAGTGAAGGCGCGGGGGGGCACTCCTACAATGAGCAGTTCTTC. Full variable domain (outside the CDR3, taken from reference TRBV2 and TRBJ2-1): EPEVTQTPSHQVTQMGQEVILRCVPISNHLYFYWYRQILGQKVEFLVSFYNNEISEKSEIFDDQFSVERPDGSNFTLKIRSTKLEDSAMYFCASSEGAGGHSYNEQFFGPGTRLTVL.

This rearrangement joins TRBV27 to TRBJ2-7, with unresolved D. V dropped 5 bases and J dropped 3 bases, with 14 bases sitting between them. The CDR3 is 14 amino acids. CDR1 is MNHEY and CDR2 is SMNVEV in the germline V gene (reference sequence). The CDR3 DNA reads as TGTGCCAGCAGTCCGGCCCTTGGATTCTACGAGCAGTACTTC. Its translation: CASSPALGFYEQYF.

This rearrangement joins TRBV27 to TRBJ2-7; 8 bases align to TRBD1. The CDR3 length is 14 residues. Per the germline V gene, CDR1 is MNHEY and CDR2 is SMNVEV (reference sequence). The V gene end was trimmed by 3 bases and the J gene end by 6 bases; junction bases not matched to a gene: 7. DNA of the CDR3: TGTGCCAGCAGTTTGGTGGGACAGGACGGCGAGCAGTACTTC. Its protein product is CASSLVGQDGEQYF.

This chain uses TRBV10-2 with TRBJ2-1; TRBD2 matches 13 bases. CDR3 length: 16 amino acids. Germline CDR1 is WSHSY and CDR2 is SAAADI. The V segment lost 7 bases and the J segment 5 bases; nucleotides outside the gene matches: 8. In DNA, the CDR3 is TGCGCCAGCAAGAAGCCTACTAGCGGGGGGGACAATGAGCAGTTCTTC. Protein sequence: CASKKPTSGGDNEQFF.

In its sample, this clone was seen a few times. The chain is built from TRBV28 and TRBJ1-2, with D hard to call. The CDR3 has 15 amino acids. Germline V gives CDR1 MDHEN, CDR2 SYDVKM. Trimming pared 4 bases from V and 4 bases from J, leaving 16 bases between. In DNA, the CDR3 is TGTGCCAGCAGTTCCCCCGACGGCCTTTCCTATGGCTACACCTTC. Its translation is CASSSPDGLSYGYTF.

The chain employs TRBV19 and TRBJ1-5, with no clear D. Deletions cut 3 bases from V and 4 bases from J, with 19 bases between. CDR1 and CDR2 (germline): LNHDA, SQIVND (reference sequence). The CDR3 extends over 17 amino acids. CDR3 DNA: TGTGCCAGTAGTATTCGAGAAAGGTTTGGGGATAATCAGCCCCAGCATTTT. Residues: CASSIRERFGDNQPQHF.

The sample holds a few counts of this clone. V usage is TRBV6-1 and J usage is TRBJ1-1; D might be TRBD1 (5 bases). V was trimmed by 6 bases and J by 0 bases, leaving 14 bases between them. The CDR3 has 15 residues. CDR1 is MNHNS and CDR2 is SASEGT in the germline V gene. In DNA form, the CDR3 reads TGTGCCAGCAGAAAAGAAGGACAAATGAACACTGAAGCTTTCTTT. Translated: CASRKEGQMNTEAFF.

The rearrangement joins TRBV7-9 to TRBJ2-6, with TRBD2 matching 7 bases. This CDR3 spans 16 amino acids. Germline CDR1 is SEHNR and CDR2 is FQNEAQ (reference sequence). Trimming cost V 5 bases and J 1 base; bases outside gene matches: 5. CDR3 bases: TGTGCCAGCAGCCCCCTGGGGGGGTCTGGGGCCAACGTCCTGACTTTC. Its protein product is CASSPLGGSGANVLTF. Full variable domain (rest looked up from reference TRBV7-9 and TRBJ2-6): DTGVSQNPRHKITKRGQNVTFRCDPISEHNRLYWYRQTLGQGPEFLTYFQNEAQLEKSRLLSDRFSAERPKGSFSTLEIQRTEQGDSAMYLCASSPLGGSGANVLTFGAGSRLTVL.

This clone showed up just a few times. The chain couples TRBV10-3 to TRBJ2-2; no clear D. Germline CDR1 and CDR2: ENHRY and SYGVKD. V lost 4 bases to trimming and J lost 0 bases, with 6 bases between them. This CDR3 comprises 14 residues. For the CDR3, the DNA is TGTGCCATCAGTGGTGGTACGAACACCGGGGAGCTGTTTTTT. Translated, it gives CAISGGTNTGELFF.

The CDR3 region is CAISGQLFYEQYF. CDR3 in DNA: TGTGCCATCTCGGGACAACTATTCTACGAGCAGTACTTC. This sequence joins TRBV10-3 and TRBJ2-7; tentatively, D is TRBD1 (6 bases). Trimming shortened V by 8 bases and J by 3 bases, and 14 bases separated the two germline ends. The CDR3 runs to 13 residues. Germline assignment: CDR1 ENHRY and CDR2 SYGVKD.

CDR3 DNA sequence: TGTGCCAGCAGTCCCCACAGGGCATCTGATGGCTACACCTTC. Protein: CASSPHRASDGYTF. This sequence joins TRBV28 and TRBJ1-2; D may be TRBD1 (6 bases). Trimming shortened V by 5 bases and J by 6 bases, and 16 bases separated the two germline ends. Looked up from germline, CDR1 is MDHEN and CDR2 is SYDVKM. This CDR3 comprises 14 residues.

This clone was picked up a small number of times. The gene calls are TRBV6-5 and TRBJ2-7, with 8 bases that match TRBD1. V trimming: 6 bases; J trimming: 2 bases; junction bases outside the gene matches: 3. The CDR3 is made up of 13 amino acids. The germline V gene encodes CDR1 MNHEY and CDR2 SVGAGI. The CDR3 nucleotides read TGTGCCAGCAGAGCAGGGGGCCCCTACGAGCAGTACTTC. Its protein is CASRAGGPYEQYF.

V and J are TRBV2 and TRBJ2-5, with 7 bases fitting TRBD2. The CDR3 consists of 15 residues. V trimming: 3 bases; J trimming: 4 bases; junction bases outside the gene matches: 8. The germline V gene encodes CDR1 SNHLY and CDR2 FYNNEI. In DNA, the CDR3 is TGTGCCAGCAGTGATAGGGGACTAAGCGCAGAGACCCAGTACTTC. It encodes CASSDRGLSAETQYF.

By share, this clone ranks as medium-sized. The genes are TRBV5-1 and TRBJ2-1; a possible D gene is TRBD2 (5 bases). This CDR3 has 15 residues. Trimming removed 0 bases at V and 0 bases at J, with 7 bases between. Per the germline V gene, CDR1 is SGHRS and CDR2 is YFSETQ. CDR3 coding DNA: TGCGCCAGCAGCTTGGAGGGAGTCTCCTACAATGAGCAGTTCTTC. It translates to CASSLEGVSYNEQFF.

This chain uses TRBV11-2 with TRBJ2-3; unclear D gene. The CDR3 length is 16 residues. V was cut by 5 bases and J by 1 base, with 16 bases left in between. Germline CDR1 reads SGHAT; CDR2 reads FQNNGV. The CDR3: CASSNAYLPGTDTQYF. CDR3 in DNA: TGTGCCAGCAGCAATGCATACCTGCCGGGCACAGATACGCAGTATTTT.

The CDR3 spells CASSQNYGYTF. For the CDR3, the DNA is TGCGCCAGCAGTCAAAACTATGGCTACACCTTC. The rearrangement links TRBV4-1 to TRBJ1-2; D is uncertain. The CDR3 extends over 11 amino acids. Trimming left V 6 bases short and J 2 bases short, with 4 bases between. The germline CDR1 and CDR2 sequences are MGHRA and YSYEKL.

The J gene is TRBJ2-3, the V gene TRBV27; 11 bases map to TRBD2. The V segment lost 6 bases and the J segment 0 bases; nucleotides outside the gene matches: 2. The CDR3 is 15 amino acids. Germline CDR1 reads MNHEY; CDR2 reads SMNVEV (reference sequence). The CDR3, as DNA: TGTGCCAGCAGGTGGACTAGCGGGAGCACAGATACGCAGTATTTT. It codes for CASRWTSGSTDTQYF.

This clone turned up a few times. The rearrangement uses TRBV29-1 and TRBJ1-1, with D uncertain. The CDR3 runs 12 residues. CDR1 is SQVTM, CDR2 ANQGSEA, per germline. Trimming removed 3 bases from V and 6 bases from J, with 11 bases in between. In nucleotides, the CDR3 is TGCAGCGTTGAGGGAGACACCGCTGAAGCTTTCTTT. Encoded protein: CSVEGDTAEAFF.

The chain has TRBV10-3 and TRBJ1-2, with TRBD1 identical over 7 bases. The CDR3 sequence is 15 residues long. From germline, CDR1 is ENHRY and CDR2 SYGVKD. V gave up 2 bases and J gave up 7 bases; unmatched junction bases: 10. The CDR3 region is CAISENPQGPFGYTF. The DNA of the CDR3 is TGTGCCATCAGTGAGAATCCACAGGGGCCATTTGGCTACACCTTC.

This chain uses TRBV6-5 with TRBJ1-2, with 7 bases matching TRBD1. Germline CDR1 MNHEY, CDR2 SVGAGI. V lost 6 bases, J lost 0 bases, and 4 bases stayed unmatched. The CDR3 length is 14 residues. Here the CDR3 reads CASSRTGANYGYTF. In DNA form, the CDR3 reads TGTGCCAGCAGCCGGACAGGCGCTAACTATGGCTACACCTTC.

In its sample, this clone was seen a few times. The chain links TRBV4-2 to TRBJ1-2; no definite D call. V lost 1 base to trimming and J lost 7 bases, with 16 bases between them. Germline-derived CDR1 and CDR2 are LGHNA and YNFKEQ. The CDR3 runs 15 residues. The CDR3 reads CASSQVEGGVGGYTF. The CDR3 region has the DNA TGTGCCAGCAGCCAAGTCGAAGGTGGGGTGGGTGGCTACACCTTC.